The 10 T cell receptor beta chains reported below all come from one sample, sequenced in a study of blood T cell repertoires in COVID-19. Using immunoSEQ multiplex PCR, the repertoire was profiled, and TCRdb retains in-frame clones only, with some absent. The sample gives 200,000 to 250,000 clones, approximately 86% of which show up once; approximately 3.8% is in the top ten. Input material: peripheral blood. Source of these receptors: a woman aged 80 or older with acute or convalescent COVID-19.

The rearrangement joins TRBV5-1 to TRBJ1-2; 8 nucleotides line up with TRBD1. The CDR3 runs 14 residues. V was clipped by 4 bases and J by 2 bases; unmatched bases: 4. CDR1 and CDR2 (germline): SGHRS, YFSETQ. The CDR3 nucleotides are TGCGCCAGCAGCCCAACAGGGGGAAACTATGGCTACACCTTC. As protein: CASSPTGGNYGYTF.

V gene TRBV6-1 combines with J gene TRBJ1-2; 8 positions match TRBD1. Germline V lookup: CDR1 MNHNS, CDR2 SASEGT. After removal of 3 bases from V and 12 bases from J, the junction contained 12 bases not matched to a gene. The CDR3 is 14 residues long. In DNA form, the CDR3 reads TGTGCCAGCAGTGATCCCGGACAGGGCCTAAAGCACACCTTC. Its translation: CASSDPGQGLKHTF.

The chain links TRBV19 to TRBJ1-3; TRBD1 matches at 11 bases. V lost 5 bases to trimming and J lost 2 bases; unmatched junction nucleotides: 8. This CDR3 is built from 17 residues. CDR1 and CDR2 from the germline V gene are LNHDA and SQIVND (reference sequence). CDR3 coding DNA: TGTGCCAGTAGTGCCCGGGACAGGGGGACTGCTGGAAACACCATATATTTT. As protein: CASSARDRGTAGNTIYF.

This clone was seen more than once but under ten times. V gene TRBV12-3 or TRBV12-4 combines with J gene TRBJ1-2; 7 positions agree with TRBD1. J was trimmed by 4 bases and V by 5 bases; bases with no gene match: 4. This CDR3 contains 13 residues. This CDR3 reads CASSTTGVYGYTF. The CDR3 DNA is TGTGCCAGCAGTACAACAGGGGTCTATGGCTACACCTTC.

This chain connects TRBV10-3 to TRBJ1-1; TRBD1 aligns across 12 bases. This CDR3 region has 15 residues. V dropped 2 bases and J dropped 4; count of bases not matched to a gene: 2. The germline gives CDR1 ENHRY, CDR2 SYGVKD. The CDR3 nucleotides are TGTGCCATCAGTGAGGCGGGACAGGGGGCCACTGAAGCTTTCTTT. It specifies CAISEAGQGATEAFF.

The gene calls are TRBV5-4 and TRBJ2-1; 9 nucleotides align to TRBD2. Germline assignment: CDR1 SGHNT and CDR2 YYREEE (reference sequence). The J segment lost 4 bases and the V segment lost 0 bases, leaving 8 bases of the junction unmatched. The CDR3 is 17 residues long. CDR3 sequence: CASSLGGGGVFYNEQFF. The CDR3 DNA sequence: TGTGCCAGCAGCTTGGGAGGCGGGGGGGTTTTTTACAATGAGCAGTTCTTC.

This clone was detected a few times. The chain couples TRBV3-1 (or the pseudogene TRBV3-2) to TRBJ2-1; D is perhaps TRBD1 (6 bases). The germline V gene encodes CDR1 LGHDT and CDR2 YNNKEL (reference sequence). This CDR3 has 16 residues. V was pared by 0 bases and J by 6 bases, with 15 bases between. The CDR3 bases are TGTGCCAGCAGCCAAGAATCCGCAGGGGCTTTCAATGAGCAGTTCTTC. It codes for CASSQESAGAFNEQFF.

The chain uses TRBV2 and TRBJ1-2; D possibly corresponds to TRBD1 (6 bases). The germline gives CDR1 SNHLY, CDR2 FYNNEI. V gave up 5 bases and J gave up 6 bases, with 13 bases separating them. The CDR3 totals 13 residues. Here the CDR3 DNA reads TGTGCCAGCAGTTTCACAGGGAGCAATGGCTACACCTTC. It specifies CASSFTGSNGYTF.

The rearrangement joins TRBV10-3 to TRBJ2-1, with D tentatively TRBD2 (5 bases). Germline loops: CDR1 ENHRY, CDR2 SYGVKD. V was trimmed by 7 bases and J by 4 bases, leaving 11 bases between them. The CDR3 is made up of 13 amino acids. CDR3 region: CAIMSGLYNEQFF. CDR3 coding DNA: TGTGCCATCATGAGCGGTTTATACAATGAGCAGTTCTTC.

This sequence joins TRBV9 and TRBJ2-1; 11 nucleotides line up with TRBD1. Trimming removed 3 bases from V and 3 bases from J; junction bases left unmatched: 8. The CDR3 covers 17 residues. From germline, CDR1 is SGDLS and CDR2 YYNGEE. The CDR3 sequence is CASSARDRGTGYNEQFF. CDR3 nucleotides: TGTGCCAGCAGCGCTCGGGACAGGGGGACAGGCTACAATGAGCAGTTCTTC. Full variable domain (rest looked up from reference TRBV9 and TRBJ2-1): DSGVTQTPKHLITATGQRVTLRCSPRSGDLSVYWYQQSLDQGLQFLIQYYNGEERAKGNILERFSAQQFPDLHSELNLSSLELGDSALYFCASSARDRGTGYNEQFFGPGTRLTVL.